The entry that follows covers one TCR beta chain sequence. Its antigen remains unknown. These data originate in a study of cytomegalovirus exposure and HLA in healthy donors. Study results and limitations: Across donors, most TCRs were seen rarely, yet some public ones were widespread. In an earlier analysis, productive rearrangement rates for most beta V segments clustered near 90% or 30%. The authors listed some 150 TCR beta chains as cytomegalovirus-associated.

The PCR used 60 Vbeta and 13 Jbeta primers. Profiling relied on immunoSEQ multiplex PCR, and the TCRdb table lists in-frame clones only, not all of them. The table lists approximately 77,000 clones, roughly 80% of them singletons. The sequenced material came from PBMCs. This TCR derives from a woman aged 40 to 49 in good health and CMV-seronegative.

The CDR3 spells CASSIRGVDEQYF. The CDR3 coding sequence is TGCGCCAGCAGTATCAGGGGAGTCGACGAGCAGTACTTC. The rearrangement joins TRBV5-1 to TRBJ2-7; tentatively, D is TRBD1 (6 bases). Germline V CDR1 and CDR2: SGHRS, YFSETQ. This CDR3 region has 13 residues. The V and J ends lost 5 bases and 5 bases respectively, with 14 bases between them.